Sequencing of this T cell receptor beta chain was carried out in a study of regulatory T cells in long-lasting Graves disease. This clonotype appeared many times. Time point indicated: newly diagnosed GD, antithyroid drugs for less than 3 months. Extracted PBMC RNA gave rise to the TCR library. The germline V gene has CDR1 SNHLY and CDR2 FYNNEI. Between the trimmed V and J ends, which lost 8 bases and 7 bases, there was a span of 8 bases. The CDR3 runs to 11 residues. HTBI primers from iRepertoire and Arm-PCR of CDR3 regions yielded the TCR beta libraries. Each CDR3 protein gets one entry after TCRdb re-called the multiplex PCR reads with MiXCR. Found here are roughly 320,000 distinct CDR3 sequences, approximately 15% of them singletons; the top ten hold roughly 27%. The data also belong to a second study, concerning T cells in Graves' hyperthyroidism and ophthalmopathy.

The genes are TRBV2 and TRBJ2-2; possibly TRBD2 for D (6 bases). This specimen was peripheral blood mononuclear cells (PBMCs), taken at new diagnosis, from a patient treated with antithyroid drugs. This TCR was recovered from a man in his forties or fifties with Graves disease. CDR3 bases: TGTGCCAGCGGGACTCACGGGGAGCTGTTTTTT. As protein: CASGTHGELFF.